This TCR beta chain was observed in a study of T cells in Graves' hyperthyroidism and ophthalmopathy. Thyroid ultrasound, orbital computed tomography, clinical symptoms, and serum thyroxine and TRAb underpinned diagnoses. It was RNA transcripts that yielded the amplified TCR beta CDR3 regions. The study used the HTBI primer set for a first-round RT-PCR of the TCR CDR3. MiXCR was run by TCRdb on the multiplex PCR reads, yielding one entry per CDR3 protein. The sample holds roughly 380,000 distinct CDR3 sequences, roughly 13% seen once. CDR1 SGDLS and CDR2 YYNGEE come from the germline V gene. The V end was cut by 4 bases, the J end by 10 bases, with 17 bases between. The CDR3 is 13 amino acids.

J is TRBJ1-1 and V is TRBV9; D gene uncertain. The source is a man in his thirties or forties with Graves' hyperthyroidism that later progressed to Graves' ophthalmopathy. The sample taken for sequencing was blood. The CDR3 DNA follows: TGTGCCAGCAGCAGGACCGGCGCAAACTCAGCTTTCTTT. This codes for CASSRTGANSAFF. Full variable domain (rest looked up from reference TRBV9 and TRBJ1-1): DSGVTQTPKHLITATGQRVTLRCSPRSGDLSVYWYQQSLDQGLQFLIQYYNGEERAKGNILERFSAQQFPDLHSELNLSSLELGDSALYFCASSRTGANSAFFGQGTRLTVV.